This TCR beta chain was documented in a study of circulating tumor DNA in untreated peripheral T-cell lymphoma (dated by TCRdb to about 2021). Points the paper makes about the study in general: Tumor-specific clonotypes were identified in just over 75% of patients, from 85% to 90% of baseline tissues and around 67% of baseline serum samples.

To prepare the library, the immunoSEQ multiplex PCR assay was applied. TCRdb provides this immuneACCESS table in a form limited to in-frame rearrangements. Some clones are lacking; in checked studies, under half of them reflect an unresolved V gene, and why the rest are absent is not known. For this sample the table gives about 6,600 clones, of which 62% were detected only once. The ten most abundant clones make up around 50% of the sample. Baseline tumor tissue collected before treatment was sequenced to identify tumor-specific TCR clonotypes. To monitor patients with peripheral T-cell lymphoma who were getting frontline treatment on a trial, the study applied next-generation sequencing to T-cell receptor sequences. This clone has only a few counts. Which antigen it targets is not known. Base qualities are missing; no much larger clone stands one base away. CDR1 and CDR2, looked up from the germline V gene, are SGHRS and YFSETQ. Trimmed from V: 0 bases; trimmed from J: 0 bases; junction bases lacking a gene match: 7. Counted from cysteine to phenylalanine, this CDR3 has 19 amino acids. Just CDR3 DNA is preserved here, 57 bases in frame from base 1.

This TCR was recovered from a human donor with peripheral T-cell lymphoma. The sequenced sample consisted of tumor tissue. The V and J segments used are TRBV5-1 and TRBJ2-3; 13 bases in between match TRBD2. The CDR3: CASSLDPGLAGTSTDTQYF. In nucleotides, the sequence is TGCGCCAGCAGCTTGGACCCGGGACTAGCGGGAACTAGCACAGATACGCAGTATTTT.